This T cell receptor beta chain was identified in a study of beta chain features in type 1 diabetes. Study in general: Investigators examined 107,917,701 sorted cells across all samples. Study-level points and caveats: No resolution was reached here on whether HLA type influences TCRB rearrangement.

Every bit of the isolated RNA underwent reverse transcription, so sequencing read expressed TCRB transcripts. Using immunoSEQ multiplex PCR, the repertoire was profiled, and TCRdb retains in-frame clones only, with some absent. Among 900,000 or so clones listed, around a sixth were seen once. Comments on this clone: Its antigen is unknown.

The CDR3 is 13 residues long. Deletions cut 4 bases from V and 10 bases from J, with 14 bases between. Per the germline V gene, CDR1 is SGHTA and CDR2 is FQGNSA. There was one heparinised blood draw per donor, averaging approximately 120 mL. The chain recombines TRBV7-2 with TRBJ2-1, with D uncertain. The source of this sequence is a woman aged 18-29 years in good health. Specimen: naive CD4+ T cells from blood. The CDR3 loop is CASSSNGFLEQFF. For the CDR3, the DNA is TGTGCCAGCAGCTCAAACGGCTTCCTGGAGCAGTTCTTC.